Listed below are T cell receptor beta chains from one sample, sequenced in a study of blood T cell repertoires in COVID-19. The table came from immunoSEQ multiplex PCR; TCRdb's copy has only in-frame clones and leaves some out. The sample holds about 280,000 clones; around 89% are singletons and the top ten take 4.6%. The sequencing sample was made of peripheral blood. These receptors were obtained from a man in his forties or fifties with acute or convalescent COVID-19. CDR3s include the opening cysteine and the closing phenylalanine or tryptophan. Only part of the rows carry a size: once, few, many, or a class if the clone is expanded.

CDR3: CASSHRALKRNEQYF
V: TRBV5-6
J: TRBJ2-7
size: NA

CDR3: CASSSQGGNTEAFF
V: TRBV5-1
J: TRBJ1-1
size: NA

CDR3: CASSLGGQGNTEAFF
V: TRBV5-1
J: TRBJ1-1
size: few

CDR3: CASSFSDYGYTF
V: TRBV5-5
J: TRBJ1-2
size: few

CDR3: CASSLALAGGRGTGELFF
V: TRBV5-1
J: TRBJ2-2
size: NA

CDR3: CASSIGGVTDTQYF
V: TRBV19
J: TRBJ2-3
size: NA

CDR3: CASSSRPYGYTF
V: TRBV6-5
J: TRBJ1-2
size: NA

CDR3: CASSRATGEEQFF
V: TRBV12-3/TRBV12-4
J: TRBJ2-1
size: once

CDR3: CASSFGVWIGYTF
V: TRBV7-2
J: TRBJ1-2
size: few

CDR3: CASSYSISVNTEAFF
V: TRBV6-5
J: TRBJ1-1
size: NA

CDR3: CASSSLASGGNEKLFF
V: TRBV19
J: TRBJ1-4
size: NA

CDR3: CASSPRGQDYGYTF
V: TRBV18
J: TRBJ1-2
size: NA

CDR3: CASSVAGGIPYEQYF
V: TRBV9
J: TRBJ2-7
size: NA

CDR3: CAWSVPRGTQYF
V: TRBV30
J: TRBJ2-3
size: NA

CDR3: CASSQVGAAKGTGELFF
V: TRBV3-1/TRBV3-2
J: TRBJ2-2
size: NA

CDR3: CASRGGRPSNSPLHF
V: TRBV10-1
J: TRBJ1-6
size: NA

CDR3: CAWSVTRTGYGYTF
V: TRBV30
J: TRBJ1-2
size: NA

CDR3: CASSGLLAGGAGELFF
V: TRBV7-9
J: TRBJ2-2
size: NA

CDR3: CASVRDTEAFF
V: TRBV6-5
J: TRBJ1-1
size: few

CDR3: CSVEEQGFSNTEAFF
V: TRBV29-1
J: TRBJ1-1
size: NA

CDR3: CASRGTPPSNQPQHF
V: TRBV6-4
J: TRBJ1-5
size: NA

CDR3: CAISLLAESSYNEQFF
V: TRBV10-3
J: TRBJ2-1
size: NA

CDR3: CASSPYALNTEAFF
V: TRBV11-2
J: TRBJ1-1
size: NA

CDR3: CASSSVTRNTEAFF
V: TRBV2
J: TRBJ1-1
size: NA

CDR3: CASSLQRGGTADTQYF
V: TRBV7-6
J: TRBJ2-3
size: NA

CDR3: CASSEYRGITEAFF
V: TRBV6-1
J: TRBJ1-1
size: NA

CDR3: CSVGWGGEGYTF
V: TRBV29-1
J: TRBJ1-2
size: NA

CDR3: CASSSPDDRSNEKLFF
V: TRBV5-6
J: TRBJ1-4
size: NA

CDR3: CASSLRHPGTGELFF
V: TRBV5-6
J: TRBJ2-2
size: NA

CDR3: CASDGRGIGYTF
V: TRBV12-5
J: TRBJ1-2
size: NA

CDR3: CASSISGGAEAFF
V: TRBV19
J: TRBJ1-1
size: NA

CDR3: CASSLGPNYGYTF
V: TRBV27
J: TRBJ1-2
size: NA

CDR3: CASSLVGTGGRYEQYF
V: TRBV7-2
J: TRBJ2-7
size: NA

CDR3: CASMQQGSEKLFF
V: TRBV19
J: TRBJ1-4
size: few

CDR3: CASSQGGSTGELFF
V: TRBV3-1/TRBV3-2
J: TRBJ2-2
size: NA

CDR3: CASSLRGGELADTQYF
V: TRBV5-8
J: TRBJ2-3
size: NA

CDR3: CAWSVSGMTYEQYF
V: TRBV30
J: TRBJ2-7
size: once

CDR3: CASGLGQSQFDGYTF
V: TRBV12-5
J: TRBJ1-2
size: NA

CDR3: CAIRTDYPEVYEQFF
V: TRBV10-3
J: TRBJ2-1
size: NA

CDR3: CASSFSGGSTDTQYF
V: TRBV28
J: TRBJ2-3
size: NA

CDR3: CASRATDRGEVKLFF
V: TRBV2
J: TRBJ1-4
size: once

CDR3: CSVPVLVVAPDTQYF
V: TRBV29-1
J: TRBJ2-3
size: NA

CDR3: CASSLSGRGLFTRSPLHF
V: TRBV27
J: TRBJ1-6
size: NA

CDR3: CASKEAVGGYGYTF
V: TRBV2
J: TRBJ1-2
size: few

CDR3: CASSLRTGDGDTEAFF
V: TRBV5-4
J: TRBJ1-1
size: NA

CDR3: CAISETGNYGYTF
V: TRBV10-3
J: TRBJ1-2
size: NA

CDR3: CASSLSVQGAVEQYF
V: TRBV27
J: TRBJ2-7
size: NA

CDR3: CASSQADTQYF
V: TRBV3-1/TRBV3-2
J: TRBJ2-3
size: NA

CDR3: CASSSRWTSVYEQYF
V: TRBV5-6
J: TRBJ2-7
size: few

CDR3: CASSSGQGAFNEQFF
V: TRBV5-1
J: TRBJ2-1
size: NA

CDR3: CASSPGQEYMNTEAFF
V: TRBV18
J: TRBJ1-1
size: NA

CDR3: CASSGTGGGSPLHF
V: TRBV2
J: TRBJ1-6
size: NA

CDR3: CASSPGGSGNQPQHF
V: TRBV9
J: TRBJ1-5
size: once